This TCR beta chain was retrieved from a study of T cell responses to AZD1222 COVID-19 vaccine. Overall study context: Timing groups of about 4 and about 12 weeks for second doses were pooled.

Method: immunoSEQ multiplex PCR; TCRdb's copy keeps in-frame clones and lacks some. In the table there are about 68,000 clones, 86% of which are singletons. Of note for this clone: Its antigen remains unidentified.

General study results and limits: Mapped onto spike, vaccine-associated CD4 TCRs spanned it and were dominant at 160-218 and 743-854. Seropositive status at baseline applied to only six AZD1222 recipients.

The source material was peripheral blood, sampled on day 0 of AZD1222 vaccination. The sequence was obtained from an adult in good health.

The CDR3 coding sequence is TGTGCCTGGAGTGTAGCGGGAAGGGGCAATCAGCCCCAGCATTTT. Its protein is CAWSVAGRGNQPQHF. This sequence joins TRBV30 and TRBJ1-5; no definite D call. Trimming removed 0 bases from V and 2 bases from J, with 11 bases in between. Germline CDR1 GTSNPN, CDR2 SVGIG (reference sequence). This CDR3 is 15 amino acids long. The full variable domain, completed using reference TRBV30 and TRBJ1-5, is SQTIHQWPATLVQPVGSPLSLECTVEGTSNPNLYWYRQAAGRGLQLLFYSVGIGQISSEVPQNLSASRPQDRQFILSSKKLLLSDSGFYLCAWSVAGRGNQPQHFGDGTRLSIL.